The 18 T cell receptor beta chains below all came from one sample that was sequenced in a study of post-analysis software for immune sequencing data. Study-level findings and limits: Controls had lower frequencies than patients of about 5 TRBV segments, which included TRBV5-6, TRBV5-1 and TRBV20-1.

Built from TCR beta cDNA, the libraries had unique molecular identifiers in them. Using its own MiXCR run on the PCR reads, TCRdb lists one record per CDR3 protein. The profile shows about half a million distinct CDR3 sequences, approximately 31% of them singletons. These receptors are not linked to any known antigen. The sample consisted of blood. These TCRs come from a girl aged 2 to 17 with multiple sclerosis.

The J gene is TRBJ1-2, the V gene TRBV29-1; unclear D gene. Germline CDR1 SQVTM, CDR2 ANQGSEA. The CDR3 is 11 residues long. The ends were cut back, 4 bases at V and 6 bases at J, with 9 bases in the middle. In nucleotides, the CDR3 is TGCAGCGTTGGAGGGATGGATGGCTACACCTTC. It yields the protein CSVGGMDGYTF.

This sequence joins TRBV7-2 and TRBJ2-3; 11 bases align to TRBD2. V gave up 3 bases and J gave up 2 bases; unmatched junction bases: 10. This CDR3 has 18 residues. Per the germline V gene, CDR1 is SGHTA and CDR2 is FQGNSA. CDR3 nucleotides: TGTGCCAGCAGCTTGTCGTGGCTAGCGGGGGGATTCACAGATACGCAGTATTTT. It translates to CASSLSWLAGGFTDTQYF.

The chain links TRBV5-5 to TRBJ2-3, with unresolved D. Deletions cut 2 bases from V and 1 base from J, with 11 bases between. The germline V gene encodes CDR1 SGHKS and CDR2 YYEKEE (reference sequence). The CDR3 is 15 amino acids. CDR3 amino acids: CASSLELLGTDTQYF. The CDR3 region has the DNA TGTGCCAGCAGCTTAGAGCTCCTCGGCACAGATACGCAGTATTTT.

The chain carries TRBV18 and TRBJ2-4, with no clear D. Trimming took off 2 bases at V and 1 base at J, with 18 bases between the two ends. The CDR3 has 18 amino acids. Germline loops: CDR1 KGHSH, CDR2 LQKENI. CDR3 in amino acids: CASSPSVWPRMAKNIQYF. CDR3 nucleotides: TGTGCCAGCTCACCATCAGTTTGGCCGAGGATGGCCAAAAACATTCAGTACTTC.

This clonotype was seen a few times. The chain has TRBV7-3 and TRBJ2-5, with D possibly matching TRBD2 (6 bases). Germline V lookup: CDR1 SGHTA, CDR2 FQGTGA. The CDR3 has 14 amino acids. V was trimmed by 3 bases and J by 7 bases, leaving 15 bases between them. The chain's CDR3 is CASSFGGVEGTQYF. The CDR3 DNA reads TGTGCCAGCAGCTTCGGAGGGGTCGAGGGGACCCAGTACTTC.

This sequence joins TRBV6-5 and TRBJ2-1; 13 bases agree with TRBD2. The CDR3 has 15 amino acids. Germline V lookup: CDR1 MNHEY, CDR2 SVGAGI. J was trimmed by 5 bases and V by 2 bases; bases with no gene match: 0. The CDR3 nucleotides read TGTGCCAGCAGTTACGGGACTAGCGGGAACAATGAGCAGTTCTTC. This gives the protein CASSYGTSGNNEQFF.

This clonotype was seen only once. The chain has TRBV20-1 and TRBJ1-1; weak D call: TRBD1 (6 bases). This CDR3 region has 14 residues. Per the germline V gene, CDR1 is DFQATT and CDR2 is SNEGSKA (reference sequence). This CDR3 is CTLRTVTRTAEAFF. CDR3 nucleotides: TGCACACTTCGGACAGTAACGCGGACGGCTGAAGCTTTCTTT.

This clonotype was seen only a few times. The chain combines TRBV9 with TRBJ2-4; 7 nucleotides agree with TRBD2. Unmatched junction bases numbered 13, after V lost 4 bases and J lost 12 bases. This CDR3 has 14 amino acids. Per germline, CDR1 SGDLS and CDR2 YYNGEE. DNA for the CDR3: TGTGCCAGCAGCCCCAGCGGGGCCACAAACCGTCAGTACTTC. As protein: CASSPSGATNRQYF.

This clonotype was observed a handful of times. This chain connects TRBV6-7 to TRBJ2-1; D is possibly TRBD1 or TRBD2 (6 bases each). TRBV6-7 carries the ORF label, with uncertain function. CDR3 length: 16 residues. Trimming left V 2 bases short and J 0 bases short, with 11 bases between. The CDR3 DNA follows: TGTGCCAGCAGTTACCGGGGGCCCAGCTCCTACAATGAGCAGTTCTTC. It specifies CASSYRGPSSYNEQFF.

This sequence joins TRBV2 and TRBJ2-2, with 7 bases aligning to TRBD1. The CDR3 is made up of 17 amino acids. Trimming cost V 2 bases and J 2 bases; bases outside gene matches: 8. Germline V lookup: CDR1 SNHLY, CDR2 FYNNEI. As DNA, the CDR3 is TGTGCCAGCAGTGAACTGGGACAGACTATTAACACCGGGGAGCTGTTTTTT. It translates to CASSELGQTINTGELFF. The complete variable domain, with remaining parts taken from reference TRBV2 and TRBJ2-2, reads EPEVTQTPSHQVTQMGQEVILRCVPISNHLYFYWYRQILGQKVEFLVSFYNNEISEKSEIFDDQFSVERPDGSNFTLKIRSTKLEDSAMYFCASSELGQTINTGELFFGEGSRLTVL.

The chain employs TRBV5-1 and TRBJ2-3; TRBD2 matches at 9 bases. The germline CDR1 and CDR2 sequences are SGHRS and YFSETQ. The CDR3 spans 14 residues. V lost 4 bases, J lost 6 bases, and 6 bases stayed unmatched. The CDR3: CASSKGLARDTQYF. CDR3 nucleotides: TGCGCCAGCAGCAAGGGACTAGCCCGCGATACGCAGTATTTT.

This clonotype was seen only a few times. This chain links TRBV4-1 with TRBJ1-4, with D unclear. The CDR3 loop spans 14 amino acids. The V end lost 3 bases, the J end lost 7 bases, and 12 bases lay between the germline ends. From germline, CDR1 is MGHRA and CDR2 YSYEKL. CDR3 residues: CASSHLWGFEKLFF. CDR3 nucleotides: TGCGCCAGCAGCCACCTCTGGGGTTTTGAAAAACTGTTTTTT.

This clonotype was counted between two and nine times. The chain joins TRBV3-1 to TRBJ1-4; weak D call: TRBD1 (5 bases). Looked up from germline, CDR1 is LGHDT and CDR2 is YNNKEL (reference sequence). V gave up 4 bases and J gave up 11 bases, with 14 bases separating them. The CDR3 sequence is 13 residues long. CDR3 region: CASSPPTRDKLFF. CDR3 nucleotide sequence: TGTGCCAGCAGCCCGCCGACCAGGGACAAACTGTTTTTT. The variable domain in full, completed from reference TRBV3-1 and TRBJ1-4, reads DTAVSQTPKYLVTQMGNDKSIKCEQNLGHDTMYWYKQDSKKFLKIMFSYNNKELIINETVPNRFSPKSPDKAHLNLHINSLELGDSAVYFCASSPPTRDKLFFGSGTQLSVL.

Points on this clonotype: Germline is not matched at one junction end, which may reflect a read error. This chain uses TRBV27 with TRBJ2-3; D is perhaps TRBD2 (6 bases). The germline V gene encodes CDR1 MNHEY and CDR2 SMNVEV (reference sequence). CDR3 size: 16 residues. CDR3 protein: CASSSPGLTSTGTQYF. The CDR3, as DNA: TGTGCCAGCAGTTCCCCGGGACTTACTAGCACAGGTACGCAGTATTTT.

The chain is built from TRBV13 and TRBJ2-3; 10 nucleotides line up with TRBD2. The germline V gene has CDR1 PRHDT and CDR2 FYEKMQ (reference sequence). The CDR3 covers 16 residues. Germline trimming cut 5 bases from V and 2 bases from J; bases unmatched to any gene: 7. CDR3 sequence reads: CASSTISGGITDTQYF. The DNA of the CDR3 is TGTGCCAGCAGCACTATTAGCGGGGGGATCACAGATACGCAGTATTTT.

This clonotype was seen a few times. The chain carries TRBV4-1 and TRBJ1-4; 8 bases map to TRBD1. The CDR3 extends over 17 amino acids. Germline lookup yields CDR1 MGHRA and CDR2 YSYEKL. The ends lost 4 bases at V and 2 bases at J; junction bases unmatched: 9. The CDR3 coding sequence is TGCGCCAGCAGCCTTCCTACAGGGGGTAGTACTAATGAAAAACTGTTTTTT. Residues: CASSLPTGGSTNEKLFF.

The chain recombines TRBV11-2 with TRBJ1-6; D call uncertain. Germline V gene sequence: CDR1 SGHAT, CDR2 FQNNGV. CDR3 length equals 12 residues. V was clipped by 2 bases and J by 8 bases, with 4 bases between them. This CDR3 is CASSLYDSPLHF. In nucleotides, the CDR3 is TGTGCCAGCAGCTTATATGATTCACCCCTCCACTTT. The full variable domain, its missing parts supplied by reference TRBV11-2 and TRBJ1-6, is EAGVAQSPRYKIIEKRQSVAFWCNPISGHATLYWYQQILGQGPKLLIQFQNNGVVDDSQLPKDRFSAERLKGVDSTLKIQPAKLEDSAVYLCASSLYDSPLHFGNGTRLTVT.

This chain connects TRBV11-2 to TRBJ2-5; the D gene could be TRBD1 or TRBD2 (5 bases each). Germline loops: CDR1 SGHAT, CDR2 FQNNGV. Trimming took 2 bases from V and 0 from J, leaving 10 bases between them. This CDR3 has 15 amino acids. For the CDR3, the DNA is TGTGCCAGCAGCTTACTGGGGGAGTACCAAGAGACCCAGTACTTC. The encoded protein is CASSLLGEYQETQYF.